This T cell receptor beta chain is from a study of T cells in Graves' hyperthyroidism and ophthalmopathy. Every diagnosis used clinical symptoms, serum thyroxine and TRAb, thyroid ultrasound and orbital computed tomography. Germline lookup yields CDR1 MDHEN and CDR2 SYDVKM. The CDR3 runs to 11 residues. With 9 bases clipped from V and 4 bases from J, the junction kept 1 base outside the gene matches. This clonotype was detected ten times or more. Amplification yielded TCR beta CDR3 regions, with RNA transcripts as the source. Initially, a first-round RT-PCR of the TCR CDR3 employed the HTBI primer set. TCRdb reprocessed the multiplex PCR reads with MiXCR, giving one entry per CDR3 protein. The table shows 490,000 or so distinct CDR3 sequences, with roughly 22% occurring only once.

The chain has TRBV28 and TRBJ1-1, with TRBD1 matching 8 bases. This clonotype originated in a woman in her 70s with Graves' ophthalmopathy. The sequenced material came from blood. For the CDR3, the DNA is TGTGCCAGGACAGGGGCCACTGAAGCTTTCTTT. It translates to CARTGATEAFF. Filled out from reference TRBV28 and TRBJ1-1, the complete variable domain reads DVKVTQSSRYLVKRTGEKVFLECVQDMDHENMFWYRQDPGLGLRLIYFSYDVKMKEKGDIPEGYSVSREKKERFSLILESASTNQTSMYLCARTGATEAFFGQGTRLTVV.